This T cell receptor beta chain was identified during a study of T-cell reconstitution after alpha-beta-depleted transplantation in children. This clonotype was seen at least ten times. Unique molecular identifiers were used to barcode this TCRbeta library. Each CDR3 protein is one row after TCRdb ran MiXCR on the PCR reads. The table has approximately 200,000 distinct CDR3 sequences, roughly 6% seen once. CDR1 is SEHNR and CDR2 is FQNEAQ in the germline V gene (reference sequence). V was shortened by 8 bases and J by 6 bases, with 11 bases between the two germline ends. There are 12 residues in the CDR3.

The receptor was isolated from a girl under two years old with combined immunodeficiency, due to receive a stem cell transplant. Sequencing used PBMCs, obtained before TCRalphabeta/CD19-depleted stem cell transplant. The V gene is TRBV7-9, the J gene TRBJ2-1; a possible D gene is TRBD2 (5 bases). DNA of the CDR3: TGTGCCAGCGCCCTACTAGGCAATGAGCAGTTCTTC. The encoded protein is CASALLGNEQFF.